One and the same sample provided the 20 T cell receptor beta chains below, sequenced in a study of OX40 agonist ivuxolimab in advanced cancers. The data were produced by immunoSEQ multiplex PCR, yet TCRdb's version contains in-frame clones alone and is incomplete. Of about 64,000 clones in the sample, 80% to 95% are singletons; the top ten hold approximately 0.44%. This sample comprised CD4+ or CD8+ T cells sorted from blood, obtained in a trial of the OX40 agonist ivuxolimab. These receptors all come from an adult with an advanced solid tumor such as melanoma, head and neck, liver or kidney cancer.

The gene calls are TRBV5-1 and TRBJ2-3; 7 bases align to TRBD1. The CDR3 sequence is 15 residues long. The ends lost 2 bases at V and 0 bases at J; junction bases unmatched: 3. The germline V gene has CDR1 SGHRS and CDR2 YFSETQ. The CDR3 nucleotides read TGCGCCAGCAGCTTCCAGGGGGTGAGCACAGATACGCAGTATTTT. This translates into CASSFQGVSTDTQYF.

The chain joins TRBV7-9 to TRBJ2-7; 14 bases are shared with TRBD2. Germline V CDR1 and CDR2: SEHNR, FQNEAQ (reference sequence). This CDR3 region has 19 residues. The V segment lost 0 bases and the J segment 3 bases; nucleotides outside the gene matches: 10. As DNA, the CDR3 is TGTGCCAGCAGCTTAGCGTACGGGACTAGCGGGAGTAGACGCTACGAGCAGTACTTC. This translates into CASSLAYGTSGSRRYEQYF.

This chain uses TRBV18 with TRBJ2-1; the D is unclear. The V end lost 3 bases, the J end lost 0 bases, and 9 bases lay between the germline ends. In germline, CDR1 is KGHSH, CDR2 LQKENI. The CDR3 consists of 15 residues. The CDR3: CASSPGMDSYNEQFF. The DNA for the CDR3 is TGTGCCAGCTCACCGGGCATGGACTCCTACAATGAGCAGTTCTTC.

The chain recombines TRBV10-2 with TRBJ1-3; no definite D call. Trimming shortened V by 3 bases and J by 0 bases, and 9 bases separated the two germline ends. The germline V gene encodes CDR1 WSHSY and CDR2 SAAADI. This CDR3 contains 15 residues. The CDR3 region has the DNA TGCGCCAGCAGTGATGGGCAGATCTCTGGAAACACCATATATTTT. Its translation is CASSDGQISGNTIYF.

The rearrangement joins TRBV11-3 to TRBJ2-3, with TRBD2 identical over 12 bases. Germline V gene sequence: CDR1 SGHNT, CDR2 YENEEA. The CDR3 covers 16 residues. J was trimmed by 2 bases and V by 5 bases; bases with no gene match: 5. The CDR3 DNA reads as TGTGCCAGCAGCAAACTAGCGGGAGGCCTCACAGATACGCAGTATTTT. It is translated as CASSKLAGGLTDTQYF. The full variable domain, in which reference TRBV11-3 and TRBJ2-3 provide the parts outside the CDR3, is EAGVVQSPRYKIIEKKQPVAFWCNPISGHNTLYWYLQNLGQGPELLIRYENEEAVDDSQLPKDRFSAERLKGVDSTLKIQPAELGDSAVYLCASSKLAGGLTDTQYFGPGTRLTVL.

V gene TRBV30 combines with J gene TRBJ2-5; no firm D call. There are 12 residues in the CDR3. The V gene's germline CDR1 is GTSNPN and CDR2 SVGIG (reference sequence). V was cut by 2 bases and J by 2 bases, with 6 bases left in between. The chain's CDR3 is CAWSMDQETQYF. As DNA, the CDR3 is TGTGCCTGGAGTATGGATCAAGAGACCCAGTACTTC.

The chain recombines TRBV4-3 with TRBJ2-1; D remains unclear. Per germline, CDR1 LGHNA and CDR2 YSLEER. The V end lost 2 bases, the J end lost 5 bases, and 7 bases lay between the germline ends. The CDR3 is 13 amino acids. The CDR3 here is CASSQFANNEQFF. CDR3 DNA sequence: TGCGCCAGCAGCCAATTCGCGAACAATGAGCAGTTCTTC.

The CDR3 sequence is CASSQVGSIPGGYTF. CDR3 in DNA: TGCGCCAGCAGCCAAGTCGGATCGATACCCGGCGGCTACACCTTC. V is TRBV4-3 and J is TRBJ1-2; D ambiguous. The CDR3 runs to 15 residues. V shed 1 base and J shed 8 bases, with 17 bases lying between them. Germline assignment: CDR1 LGHNA and CDR2 YSLEER.

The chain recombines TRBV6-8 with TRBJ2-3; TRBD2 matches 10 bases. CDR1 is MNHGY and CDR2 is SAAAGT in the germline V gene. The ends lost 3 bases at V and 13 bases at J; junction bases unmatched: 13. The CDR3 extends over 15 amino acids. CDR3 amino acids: CASSYPVLAGELKYF. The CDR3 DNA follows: TGTGCCAGCAGTTATCCGGTTCTAGCGGGAGAATTAAAGTATTTT.

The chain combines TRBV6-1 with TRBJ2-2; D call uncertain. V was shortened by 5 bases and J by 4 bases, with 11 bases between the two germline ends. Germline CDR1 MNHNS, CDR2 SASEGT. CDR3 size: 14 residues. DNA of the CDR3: TGTGCCAGCAGTATGCCCCCCAGCACCGGGGAGCTGTTTTTT. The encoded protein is CASSMPPSTGELFF.

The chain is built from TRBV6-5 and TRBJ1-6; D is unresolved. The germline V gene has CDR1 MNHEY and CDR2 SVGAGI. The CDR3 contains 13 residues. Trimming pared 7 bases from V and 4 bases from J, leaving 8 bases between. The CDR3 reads CASMGGYNSPLHF. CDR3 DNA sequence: TGTGCCAGCATGGGAGGGTATAATTCACCCCTCCACTTT.

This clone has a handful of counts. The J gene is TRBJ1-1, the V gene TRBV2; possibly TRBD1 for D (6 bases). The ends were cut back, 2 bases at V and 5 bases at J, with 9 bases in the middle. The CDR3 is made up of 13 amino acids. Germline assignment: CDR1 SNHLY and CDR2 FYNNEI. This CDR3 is CASSETGWTEAFF. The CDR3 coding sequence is TGTGCCAGCAGTGAAACAGGGTGGACTGAAGCTTTCTTT.

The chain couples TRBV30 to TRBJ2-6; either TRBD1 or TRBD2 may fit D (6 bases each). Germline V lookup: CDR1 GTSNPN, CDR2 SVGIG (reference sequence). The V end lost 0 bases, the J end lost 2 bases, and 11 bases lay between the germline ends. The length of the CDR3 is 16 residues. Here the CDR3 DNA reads TGTGCCTGGAGTGTACGGGGGCTGGCTGGGGCCAACGTCCTGACTTTC. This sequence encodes CAWSVRGLAGANVLTF.

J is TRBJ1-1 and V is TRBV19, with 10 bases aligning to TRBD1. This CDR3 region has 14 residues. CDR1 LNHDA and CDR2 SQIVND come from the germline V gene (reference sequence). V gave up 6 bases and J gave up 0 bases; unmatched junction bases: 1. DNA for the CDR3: TGTGCCAGTAGGGGACAGGGGCTGAACACTGAAGCTTTCTTT. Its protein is CASRGQGLNTEAFF.

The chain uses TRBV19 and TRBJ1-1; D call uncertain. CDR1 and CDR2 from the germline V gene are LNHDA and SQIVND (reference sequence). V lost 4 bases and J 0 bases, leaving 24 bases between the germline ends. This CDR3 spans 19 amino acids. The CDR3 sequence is CASSTPGFESWIMNTEAFF. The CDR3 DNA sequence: TGTGCCAGTAGTACCCCCGGATTCGAGTCTTGGATCATGAACACTGAAGCTTTCTTT.

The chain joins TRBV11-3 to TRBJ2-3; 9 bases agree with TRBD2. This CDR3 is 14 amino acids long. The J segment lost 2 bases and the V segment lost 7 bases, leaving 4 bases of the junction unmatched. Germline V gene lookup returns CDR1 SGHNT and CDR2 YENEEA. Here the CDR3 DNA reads TGTGCCAGCAACCTAGCGGGGTTCACAGATACGCAGTATTTT. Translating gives CASNLAGFTDTQYF.

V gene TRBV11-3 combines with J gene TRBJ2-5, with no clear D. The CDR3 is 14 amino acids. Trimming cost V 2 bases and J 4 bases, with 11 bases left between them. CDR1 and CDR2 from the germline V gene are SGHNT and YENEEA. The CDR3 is CASSLRGPSETQYF. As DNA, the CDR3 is TGTGCCAGCAGCTTAAGAGGTCCATCAGAGACCCAGTACTTC. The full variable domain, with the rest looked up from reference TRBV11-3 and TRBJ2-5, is EAGVVQSPRYKIIEKKQPVAFWCNPISGHNTLYWYLQNLGQGPELLIRYENEEAVDDSQLPKDRFSAERLKGVDSTLKIQPAELGDSAVYLCASSLRGPSETQYFGPGTRLLVL.

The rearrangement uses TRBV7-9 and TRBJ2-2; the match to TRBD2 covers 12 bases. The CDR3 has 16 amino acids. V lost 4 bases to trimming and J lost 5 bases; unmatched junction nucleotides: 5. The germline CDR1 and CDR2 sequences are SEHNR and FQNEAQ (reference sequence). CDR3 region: CASSSWTSGATGELFF. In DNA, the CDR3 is TGTGCCAGCAGCTCTTGGACTAGCGGGGCAACCGGGGAGCTGTTTTTT. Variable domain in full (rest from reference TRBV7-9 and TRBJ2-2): DTGVSQNPRHKITKRGQNVTFRCDPISEHNRLYWYRQTLGQGPEFLTYFQNEAQLEKSRLLSDRFSAERPKGSFSTLEIQRTEQGDSAMYLCASSSWTSGATGELFFGEGSRLTVL.

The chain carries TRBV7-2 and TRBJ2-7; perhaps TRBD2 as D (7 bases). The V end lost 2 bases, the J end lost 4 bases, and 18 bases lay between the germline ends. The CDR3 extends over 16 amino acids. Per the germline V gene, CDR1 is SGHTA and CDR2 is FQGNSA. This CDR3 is CASSLTLGGGAYEQYF. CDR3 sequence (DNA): TGTGCCAGCAGCTTAACTTTAGGGGGGGGAGCGTACGAGCAGTACTTC. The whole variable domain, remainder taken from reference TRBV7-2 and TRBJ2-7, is GAGVSQSPSNKVTEKGKDVELRCDPISGHTALYWYRQSLGQGLEFLIYFQGNSAPDKSGLPSDRFSAERTGGSVSTLTIQRTQQEDSAVYLCASSLTLGGGAYEQYFGPGTRLTVT.

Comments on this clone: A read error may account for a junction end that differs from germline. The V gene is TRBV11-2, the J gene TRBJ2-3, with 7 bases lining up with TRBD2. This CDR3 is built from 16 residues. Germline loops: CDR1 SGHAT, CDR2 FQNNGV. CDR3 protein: CASSSTLARVTNTQYF. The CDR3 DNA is TGTGCCAGCAGCTCAACACTAGCGAGGGTCACAAATACGCAGTATTTT.